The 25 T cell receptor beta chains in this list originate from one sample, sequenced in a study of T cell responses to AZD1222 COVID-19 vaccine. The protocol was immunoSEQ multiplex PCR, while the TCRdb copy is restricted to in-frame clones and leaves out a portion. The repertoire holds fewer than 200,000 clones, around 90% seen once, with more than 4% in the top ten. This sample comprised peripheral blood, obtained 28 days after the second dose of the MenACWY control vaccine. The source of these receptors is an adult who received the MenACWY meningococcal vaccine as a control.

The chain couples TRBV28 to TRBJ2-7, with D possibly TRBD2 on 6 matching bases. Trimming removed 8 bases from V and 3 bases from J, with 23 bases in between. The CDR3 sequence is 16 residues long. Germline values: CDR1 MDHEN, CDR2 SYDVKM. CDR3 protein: CASRPRSGTGVYEQYF. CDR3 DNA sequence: TGTGCCAGCCGTCCACGGTCCGGGACGGGGGTCTACGAGCAGTACTTC.

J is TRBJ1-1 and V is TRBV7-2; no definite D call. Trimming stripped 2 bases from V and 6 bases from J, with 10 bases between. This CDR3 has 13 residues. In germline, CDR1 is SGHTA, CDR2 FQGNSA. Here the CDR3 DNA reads TGTGCCAGCAGCTTACAACGGAGTTCTGAAGCTTTCTTT. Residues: CASSLQRSSEAFF.

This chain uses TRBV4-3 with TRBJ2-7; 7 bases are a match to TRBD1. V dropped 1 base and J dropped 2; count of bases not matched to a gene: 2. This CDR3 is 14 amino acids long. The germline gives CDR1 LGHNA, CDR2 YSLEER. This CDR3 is CASSQGTGPYEQYF. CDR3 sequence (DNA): TGCGCCAGCAGCCAAGGGACAGGCCCCTACGAGCAGTACTTC.

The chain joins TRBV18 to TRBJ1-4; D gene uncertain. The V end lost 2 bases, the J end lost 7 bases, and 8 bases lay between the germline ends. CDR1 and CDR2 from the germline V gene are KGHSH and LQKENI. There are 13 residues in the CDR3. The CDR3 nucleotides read TGTGCCAGCTCACCATCGGTCGGTGAAAAACTGTTTTTT. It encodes CASSPSVGEKLFF.

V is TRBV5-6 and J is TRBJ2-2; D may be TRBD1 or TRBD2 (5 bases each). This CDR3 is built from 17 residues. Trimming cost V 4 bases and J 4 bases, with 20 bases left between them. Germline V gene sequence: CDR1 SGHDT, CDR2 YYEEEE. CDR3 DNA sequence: TGTGCCAGCAGCCAAGGGACGAGGGCAGACAGCACCGGGGAGCTGTTTTTT. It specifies CASSQGTRADSTGELFF.

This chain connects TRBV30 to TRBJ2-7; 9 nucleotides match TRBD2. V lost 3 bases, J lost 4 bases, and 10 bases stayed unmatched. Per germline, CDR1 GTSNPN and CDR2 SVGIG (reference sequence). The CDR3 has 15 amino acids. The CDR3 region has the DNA TGTGCCTGGAGAGGTTTTAGCGGGAGTACGTACGAGCAGTACTTC. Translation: CAWRGFSGSTYEQYF.

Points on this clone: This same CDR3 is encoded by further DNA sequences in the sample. The DNA of the CDR3 is TGTGCCAGCAGCTTACTTCTCGGAAACACCATATATTTT. Protein sequence: CASSLLLGNTIYF. The genes are TRBV7-9 and TRBJ1-3; no clear D gene. CDR3 length equals 13 residues. V lost 2 bases and J lost 4, with 6 bases in between. Germline V gene data show CDR1 as SEHNR and CDR2 as FQNEAQ (reference sequence).

CDR3 sequence (DNA): TGTGCCAGCAGTTTTTGGCCTAAAATACTCGCTGAAGCTTTCTTT. Protein product: CASSFWPKILAEAFF. The chain has TRBV28 and TRBJ1-1, with D uncertain. Deletions cut 3 bases from V and 6 bases from J, with 17 bases between. Germline CDR1 is MDHEN and CDR2 is SYDVKM. This CDR3 contains 15 residues.

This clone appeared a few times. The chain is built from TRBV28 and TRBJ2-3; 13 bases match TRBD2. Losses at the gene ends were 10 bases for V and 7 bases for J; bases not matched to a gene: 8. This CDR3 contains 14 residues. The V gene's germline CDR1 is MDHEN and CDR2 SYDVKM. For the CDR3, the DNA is TGTGCCACCTATACTAGCGGGAGGGGGAATACGCAGTATTTT. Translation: CATYTSGRGNTQYF. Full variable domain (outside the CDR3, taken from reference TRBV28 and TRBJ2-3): DVKVTQSSRYLVKRTGEKVFLECVQDMDHENMFWYRQDPGLGLRLIYFSYDVKMKEKGDIPEGYSVSREKKERFSLILESASTNQTSMYLCATYTSGRGNTQYFGPGTRLTVL.

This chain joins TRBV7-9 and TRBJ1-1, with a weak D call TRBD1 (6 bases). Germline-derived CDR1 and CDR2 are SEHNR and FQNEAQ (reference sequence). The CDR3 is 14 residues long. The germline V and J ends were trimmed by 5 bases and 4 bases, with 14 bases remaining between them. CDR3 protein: CASSDAGTSTEAFF. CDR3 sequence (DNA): TGTGCCAGCAGCGATGCCGGGACAAGCACTGAAGCTTTCTTT. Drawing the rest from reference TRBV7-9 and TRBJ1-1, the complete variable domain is DTGVSQNPRHKITKRGQNVTFRCDPISEHNRLYWYRQTLGQGPEFLTYFQNEAQLEKSRLLSDRFSAERPKGSFSTLEIQRTEQGDSAMYLCASSDAGTSTEAFFGQGTRLTVV.

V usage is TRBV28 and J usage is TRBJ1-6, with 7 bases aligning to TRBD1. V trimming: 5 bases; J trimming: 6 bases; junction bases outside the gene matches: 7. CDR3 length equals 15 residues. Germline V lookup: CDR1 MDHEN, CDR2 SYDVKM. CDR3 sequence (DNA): TGTGCCAGCAGTCCCCCTCAGGGGGGTAATTCACCCCTCCACTTT. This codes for CASSPPQGGNSPLHF.

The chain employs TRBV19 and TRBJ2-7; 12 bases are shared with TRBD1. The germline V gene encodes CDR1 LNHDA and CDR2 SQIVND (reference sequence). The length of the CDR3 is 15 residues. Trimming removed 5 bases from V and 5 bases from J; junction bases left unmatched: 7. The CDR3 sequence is CASSETGTGGNEQYF. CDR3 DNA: TGTGCCAGTAGTGAGACAGGGACAGGGGGCAACGAGCAGTACTTC. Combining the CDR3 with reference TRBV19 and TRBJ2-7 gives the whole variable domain DGGITQSPKYLFRKEGQNVTLSCEQNLNHDAMYWYRQDPGQGLRLIYYSQIVNDFQKGDIAEGYSVSREKKESFPLTVTSAQKNPTAFYLCASSETGTGGNEQYFGPGTRLTVT.

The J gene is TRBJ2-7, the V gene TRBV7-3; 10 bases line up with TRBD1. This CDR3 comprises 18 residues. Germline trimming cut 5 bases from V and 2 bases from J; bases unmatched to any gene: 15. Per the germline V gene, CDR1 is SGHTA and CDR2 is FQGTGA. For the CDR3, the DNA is TGTGCCAGCAGCCAGGAGTGGGTATGGGACAGGGGTACCTACGAGCAGTACTTC. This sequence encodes CASSQEWVWDRGTYEQYF.

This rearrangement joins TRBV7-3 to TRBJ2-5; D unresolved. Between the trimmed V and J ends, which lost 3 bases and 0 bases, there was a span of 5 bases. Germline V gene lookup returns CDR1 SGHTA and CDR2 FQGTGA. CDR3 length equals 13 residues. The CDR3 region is CASSLRYQETQYF. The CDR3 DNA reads TGTGCCAGCAGCTTGCGGTACCAAGAGACCCAGTACTTC. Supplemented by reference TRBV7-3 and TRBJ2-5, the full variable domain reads GAGVSQTPSNKVTEKGKYVELRCDPISGHTALYWYRQSLGQGPEFLIYFQGTGAADDSGLPNDRFFAVRPEGSVSTLKIQRTERGDSAVYLCASSLRYQETQYFGPGTRLLVL.

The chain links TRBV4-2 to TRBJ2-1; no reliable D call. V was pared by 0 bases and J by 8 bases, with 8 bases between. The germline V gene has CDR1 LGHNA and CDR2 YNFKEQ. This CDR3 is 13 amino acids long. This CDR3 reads CASSQDLGHEQFF. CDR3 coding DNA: TGTGCCAGCAGCCAAGATCTGGGCCATGAGCAGTTCTTC.

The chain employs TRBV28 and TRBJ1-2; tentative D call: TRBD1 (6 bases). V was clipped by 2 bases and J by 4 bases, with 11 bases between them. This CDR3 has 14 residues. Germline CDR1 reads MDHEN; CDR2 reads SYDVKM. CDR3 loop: CASSLEQGSYGYTF. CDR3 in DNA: TGTGCCAGCAGTTTAGAACAGGGAAGCTATGGCTACACCTTC.

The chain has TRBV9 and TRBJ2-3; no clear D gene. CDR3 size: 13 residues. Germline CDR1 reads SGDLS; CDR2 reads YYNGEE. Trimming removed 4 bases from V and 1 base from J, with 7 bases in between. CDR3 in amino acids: CASSLRGTDTQYF. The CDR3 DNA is TGTGCCAGCAGCTTGAGAGGCACAGATACGCAGTATTTT.

The CDR3 sequence: CASSFGLGGVDQPQHF. The CDR3 DNA reads TGTGCCAGCAGTTTCGGCCTCGGGGGGGTAGACCAGCCCCAGCATTTT. V is TRBV28 and J is TRBJ1-5; possible D gene TRBD1, 5 bases. The CDR3 spans 16 residues. In germline, CDR1 is MDHEN, CDR2 SYDVKM. Trimming took off 3 bases at V and 7 bases at J, with 19 bases between the two ends.

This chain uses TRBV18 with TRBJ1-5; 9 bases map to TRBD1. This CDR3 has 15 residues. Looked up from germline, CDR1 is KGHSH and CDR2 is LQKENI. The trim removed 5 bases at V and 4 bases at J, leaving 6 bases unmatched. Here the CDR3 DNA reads TGTGCCAGCTCATCCGGGACAGGGATAAATCAGCCCCAGCATTTT. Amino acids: CASSSGTGINQPQHF.

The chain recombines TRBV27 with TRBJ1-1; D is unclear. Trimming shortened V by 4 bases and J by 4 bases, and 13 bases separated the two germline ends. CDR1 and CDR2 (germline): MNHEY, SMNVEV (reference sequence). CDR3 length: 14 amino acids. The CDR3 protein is CASSSALRITEAFF. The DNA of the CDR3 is TGTGCCAGCAGTTCTGCGTTGCGGATCACTGAAGCTTTCTTT.

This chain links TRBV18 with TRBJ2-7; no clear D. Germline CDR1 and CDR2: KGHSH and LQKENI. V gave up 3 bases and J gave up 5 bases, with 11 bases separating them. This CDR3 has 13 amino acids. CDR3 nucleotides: TGTGCCAGCTCACCCAGCACAGTTAACGAGCAGTACTTC. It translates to CASSPSTVNEQYF. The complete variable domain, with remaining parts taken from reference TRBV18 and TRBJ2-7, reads NAGVMQNPRHLVRRRGQEARLRCSPMKGHSHVYWYRQLPEEGLKFMVYLQKENIIDESGMPKERFSAEFPKEGPSILRIQQVVRGDSAAYFCASSPSTVNEQYFGPGTRLTVT.

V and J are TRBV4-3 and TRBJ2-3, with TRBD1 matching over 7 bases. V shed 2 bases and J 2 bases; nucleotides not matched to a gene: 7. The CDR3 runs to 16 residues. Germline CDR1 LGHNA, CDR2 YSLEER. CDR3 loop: CASSQLQDRFTDTQYF. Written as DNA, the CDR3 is TGCGCCAGCAGCCAACTCCAGGACAGGTTCACAGATACGCAGTATTTT.

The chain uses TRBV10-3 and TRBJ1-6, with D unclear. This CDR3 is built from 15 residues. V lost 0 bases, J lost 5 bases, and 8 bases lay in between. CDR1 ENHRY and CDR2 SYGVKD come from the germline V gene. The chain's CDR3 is CAISESGSDNSPLHF. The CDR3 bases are TGTGCCATCAGTGAGTCTGGCAGCGATAATTCACCCCTCCACTTT.

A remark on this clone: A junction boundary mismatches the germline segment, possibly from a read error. CDR3 sequence (DNA): TGTGCCAGCAGTTTATGGAAGACTGGGGCCAACGTCCCGACTTTC. It translates to CASSLWKTGANVPTF. The chain couples TRBV28 to TRBJ2-6, with D possibly TRBD1 on 5 matching bases. There are 15 residues in the CDR3. Germline values: CDR1 MDHEN, CDR2 SYDVKM.

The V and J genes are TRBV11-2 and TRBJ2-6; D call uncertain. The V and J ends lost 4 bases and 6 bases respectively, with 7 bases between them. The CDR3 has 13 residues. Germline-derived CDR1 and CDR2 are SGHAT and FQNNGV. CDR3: CASSSRTANVLTF. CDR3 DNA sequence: TGTGCCAGCAGCTCCCGAACGGCCAACGTCCTGACTTTC.